This T cell receptor (beta chain) was sequenced during a study of cytomegalovirus exposure and HLA in healthy donors. In the study overall: Samples from HLA-typed donors yielded 65 million to 90 million unique TCRs in an early data release. General study findings and limits: What a later analysis showed was that several of the most significant clusters appeared linked to common viral pathogens.

The V and J ends lost 5 bases and 0 bases, in that order; junction bases with no gene match: 5. The V gene's germline CDR1 is MDHEN and CDR2 SYDVKM. The length of the CDR3 is 15 residues. 13 Jbeta primers and 60 Vbeta primers were used for the PCR. Clones were sequenced by immunoSEQ multiplex PCR, and TCRdb holds only the in-frame ones, with some missing. This repertoire shows 190,000 or so clones, less than 90% found once; its top ten account for 1.6%. Of note for this clone: Antigen: not known.

This chain links TRBV28 with TRBJ2-7, with 9 bases that match TRBD1. This receptor was obtained from a man in his fifties in good health and CMV-seronegative. Sequencing used PBMCs. The CDR3 spells CASSTYRGHSYEQYF. CDR3 in DNA: TGTGCCAGCAGTACGTACAGGGGGCACTCCTACGAGCAGTACTTC.